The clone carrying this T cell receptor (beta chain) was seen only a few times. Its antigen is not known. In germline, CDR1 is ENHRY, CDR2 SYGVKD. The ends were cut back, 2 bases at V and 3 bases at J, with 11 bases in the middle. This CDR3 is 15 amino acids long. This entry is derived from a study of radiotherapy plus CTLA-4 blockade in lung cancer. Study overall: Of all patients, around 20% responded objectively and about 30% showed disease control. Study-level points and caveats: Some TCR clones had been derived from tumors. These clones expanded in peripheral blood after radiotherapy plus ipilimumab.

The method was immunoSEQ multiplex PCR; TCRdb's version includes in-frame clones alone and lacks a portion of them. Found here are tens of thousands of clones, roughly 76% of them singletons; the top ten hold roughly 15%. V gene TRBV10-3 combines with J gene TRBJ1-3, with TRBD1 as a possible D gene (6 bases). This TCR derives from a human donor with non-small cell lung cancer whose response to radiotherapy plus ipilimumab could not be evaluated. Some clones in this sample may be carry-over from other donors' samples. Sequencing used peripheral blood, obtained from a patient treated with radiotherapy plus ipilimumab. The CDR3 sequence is CAISEPDRSGNTIYF. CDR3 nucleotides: TGTGCCATCAGTGAGCCCGACAGGAGTGGAAACACCATATATTTT.